This T cell receptor (beta chain) was captured by sequencing in a study of shared clonotypes between healthy human individuals. Broader study findings: Estimated richness values were generally larger in naive subsets than in memory subsets.

Notes on this clone: The target antigen is unknown.

V was pared by 4 bases and J by 2 bases, with 17 bases between. Germline CDR1 reads SQVTM; CDR2 reads ANQGSEA. This CDR3 region has 16 residues. Assay execution took place at the deep level. Genomic DNA of each subset was evenly split across several immunoSEQ plates. The method was immunoSEQ multiplex PCR; TCRdb's version includes in-frame clones alone and lacks a portion of them. Among some 100,000 clones listed, over 65% were seen once. The gene calls are TRBV29-1 and TRBJ2-2, with a weak D call TRBD1 (6 bases). The TCR was taken from a woman aged 25 to 45 in good health. Sequencing was carried out using memory CD8+ T cells sorted from blood. Subset reported: CD45RO+ cells pooled with CCR7-negative TemRA cells. CDR3 sequence reads: CSVVDAARGNTGELFF. CDR3 bases: TGCAGCGTTGTGGATGCCGCCAGGGGTAACACCGGGGAGCTGTTTTTT.